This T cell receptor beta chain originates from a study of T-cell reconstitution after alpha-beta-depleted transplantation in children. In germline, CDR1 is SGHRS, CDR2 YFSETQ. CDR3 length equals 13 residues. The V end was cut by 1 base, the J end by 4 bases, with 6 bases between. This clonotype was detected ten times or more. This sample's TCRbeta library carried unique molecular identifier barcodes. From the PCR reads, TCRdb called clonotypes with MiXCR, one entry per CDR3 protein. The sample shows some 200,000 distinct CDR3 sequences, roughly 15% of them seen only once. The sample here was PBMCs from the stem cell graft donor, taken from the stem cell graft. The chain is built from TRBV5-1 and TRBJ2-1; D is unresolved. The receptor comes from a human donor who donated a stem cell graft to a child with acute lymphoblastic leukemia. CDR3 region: CASSLSTYNEQFF. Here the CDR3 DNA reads TGCGCCAGCAGCTTGTCAACTTACAATGAGCAGTTCTTC.